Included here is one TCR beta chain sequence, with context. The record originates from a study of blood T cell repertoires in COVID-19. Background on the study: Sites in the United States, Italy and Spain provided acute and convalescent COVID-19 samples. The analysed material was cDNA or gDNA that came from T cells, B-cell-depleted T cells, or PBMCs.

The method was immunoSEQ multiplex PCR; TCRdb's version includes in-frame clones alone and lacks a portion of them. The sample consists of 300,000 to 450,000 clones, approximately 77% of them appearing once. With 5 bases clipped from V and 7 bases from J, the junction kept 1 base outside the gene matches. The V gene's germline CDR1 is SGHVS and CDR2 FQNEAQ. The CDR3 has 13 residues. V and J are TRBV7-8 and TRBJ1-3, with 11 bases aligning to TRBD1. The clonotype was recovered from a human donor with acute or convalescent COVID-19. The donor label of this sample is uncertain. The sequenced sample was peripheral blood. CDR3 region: CASSGDRGNTIYF. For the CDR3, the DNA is TGTGCCAGCAGCGGGGACAGGGGGAACACCATATATTTT.